Each of the 27 T cell receptor beta chains below was sequenced from the same sample in a study of OX40 agonist ivuxolimab in advanced cancers. Here immunoSEQ multiplex PCR was the method, and the copy in TCRdb shows in-frame clones only, minus some. Among about 85,000 clones listed, 65% to 90% were seen once. Sample: CD4+ or CD8+ T cells sorted from blood, taken in a trial of the OX40 agonist ivuxolimab. These receptors were obtained from an adult with an advanced solid tumor such as melanoma, head and neck, liver or kidney cancer.

The chain combines TRBV30 with TRBJ2-6; possibly TRBD1 for D (6 bases). Between the trimmed V and J ends, which lost 8 bases and 2 bases, there was a span of 22 bases. CDR1 and CDR2 (germline): GTSNPN, SVGIG (reference sequence). This CDR3 is built from 17 residues. DNA for the CDR3: TGTGCCATTGCAGGGGCCCGGGTCTATCCTGGGGCCAACGTCCTGACTTTC. It codes for CAIAGARVYPGANVLTF.

The chain couples TRBV30 to TRBJ2-1; the match to TRBD2 covers 8 bases. The CDR3 is 13 amino acids. Germline trimming cut 4 bases from V and 4 bases from J; bases unmatched to any gene: 3. Germline CDR1 GTSNPN, CDR2 SVGIG (reference sequence). The CDR3 nucleotides read TGTGCCTGGACCCGGGGGGGATACAATGAGCAGTTCTTC. It encodes CAWTRGGYNEQFF.

In its sample, this clone was seen a few times. CDR3: CASSLTGRGRNSPLHF. The CDR3 DNA sequence: TGTGCCAGCAGCTTAACGGGGAGGGGAAGGAATTCACCCCTCCACTTT. The V gene is TRBV5-6, the J gene TRBJ1-6; a weak D match, TRBD1 (5 bases). The CDR3 covers 16 residues. Trimming left V 2 bases short and J 7 bases short, with 16 bases between. Germline loops: CDR1 SGHDT, CDR2 YYEEEE.

V is TRBV10-3 and J is TRBJ2-3; TRBD1 is a possible D gene (6 bases). The V gene lost 5 bases and the J gene lost 0 bases, with 15 bases spanning the gap. Germline CDR1 ENHRY, CDR2 SYGVKD. The CDR3 runs to 16 residues. The CDR3 sequence: CAISKKTGLSTDTQYF. CDR3 bases: TGTGCCATCAGTAAAAAGACAGGCCTTAGCACAGATACGCAGTATTTT.

This chain uses TRBV5-1 with TRBJ1-1, with TRBD1 identical over 9 bases. V lost 7 bases to trimming and J lost 8 bases; unmatched junction nucleotides: 6. The germline gives CDR1 SGHRS, CDR2 YFSETQ. The CDR3 has 12 amino acids. CDR3 coding DNA: TGCGCCAGCGCATACGGACAGGGGGAAGCTTTCTTT. Its translation is CASAYGQGEAFF.

V is TRBV6-1 and J is TRBJ1-2; D possibly corresponds to TRBD1 (5 bases). Germline-derived CDR1 and CDR2 are MNHNS and SASEGT. Trimming stripped 7 bases from V and 4 bases from J, with 13 bases between. The CDR3 loop spans 13 amino acids. This chain's CDR3 is CASNRDSPYGYTF. DNA of the CDR3: TGTGCCAGCAACCGAGACAGCCCCTATGGCTACACCTTC.

The chain employs TRBV15 and TRBJ2-3; either TRBD1 or TRBD2 may fit D (6 bases each). Germline CDR1 reads LNHNV; CDR2 reads YYDKDF (reference sequence). CDR3 size: 17 residues. V was shortened by 3 bases and J by 2 bases, with 18 bases between the two germline ends. The CDR3 coding sequence is TGTGCCACCAGCAGGGGCCGTGGAGGGGGGCCCACAGATACGCAGTATTTT. As protein: CATSRGRGGGPTDTQYF.

The chain carries TRBV5-6 and TRBJ2-1; D is perhaps TRBD1 (6 bases). Trimming took 0 bases from V and 8 from J, leaving 12 bases between them. Per the germline V gene, CDR1 is SGHDT and CDR2 is YYEEEE. The CDR3 consists of 14 residues. The CDR3 loop is CASSLAGGGYEQFF. In DNA form, the CDR3 reads TGTGCCAGCAGCTTGGCTGGGGGCGGGTATGAGCAGTTCTTC.

The chain has TRBV5-1 and TRBJ1-1; D perhaps matches TRBD1 (6 bases). CDR1 is SGHRS, CDR2 YFSETQ, per germline. The V gene lost 4 bases and the J gene lost 1 base, with 20 bases spanning the gap. This CDR3 is 17 amino acids long. The CDR3 nucleotides are TGCGCCAGCAGCCTACAAATAACCAGGGGCGGGAACACTGAAGCTTTCTTT. Translated, it gives CASSLQITRGGNTEAFF.

The chain combines TRBV14 with TRBJ1-4; no clear D. The germline CDR1 and CDR2 sequences are SGHDN and FVKESK. V lost 1 base and J 0 bases, leaving 9 bases between the germline ends. This CDR3 contains 16 residues. In nucleotides, the CDR3 is TGTGCCAGCAGCCAAGGACCACGAGCAACTAATGAAAAACTGTTTTTT. Residues: CASSQGPRATNEKLFF.

The chain employs TRBV4-2 and TRBJ2-1, with unresolved D. CDR3 length: 14 amino acids. V lost 1 base to trimming and J lost 5 bases, with 9 bases between them. Germline loops: CDR1 LGHNA, CDR2 YNFKEQ. The CDR3 is CASSQGRANNEQFF. The CDR3 DNA reads as TGTGCCAGCAGCCAAGGACGGGCTAACAATGAGCAGTTCTTC.

The genes are TRBV11-2 and TRBJ2-5; tentative D call: TRBD1 (5 bases). The CDR3 is 14 amino acids. CDR1 is SGHAT, CDR2 FQNNGV, per germline. Between the trimmed V and J ends, which lost 1 base and 5 bases, there was a span of 11 bases. DNA of the CDR3: TGTGCCAGCAGCTTAGTGGCTTCAGGGGAGACCCAGTACTTC. Its translation is CASSLVASGETQYF.

This chain joins TRBV7-2 and TRBJ1-4, with a weak D call TRBD1 (6 bases). Germline lookup yields CDR1 SGHTA and CDR2 FQGNSA. The germline V and J ends were trimmed by 8 bases and 6 bases, with 13 bases remaining between them. The CDR3 is 13 residues long. CDR3 protein: CASRQQGDEKLFF. In nucleotides, the CDR3 is TGTGCCAGCCGCCAACAGGGCGATGAAAAACTGTTTTTT.

The V call is TRBV11-2, the J call TRBJ2-1; TRBD2 aligns across 9 bases. This CDR3 has 15 amino acids. The germline V gene encodes CDR1 SGHAT and CDR2 FQNNGV. The V and J ends lost 4 bases and 7 bases, in that order; junction bases with no gene match: 8. The CDR3 sequence is CASSWSGGIANEQFF. The CDR3 DNA sequence: TGTGCCAGCAGCTGGAGCGGGGGGATTGCGAATGAGCAGTTCTTC.

The V call is TRBV6-1, the J call TRBJ2-4; possibly TRBD1 for D (5 bases). The CDR3 is 17 residues long. V lost 3 bases and J lost 6, with 21 bases in between. Germline CDR1 and CDR2: MNHNS and SASEGT. CDR3: CASSDQPPKRQSNIQYF. The DNA for the CDR3 is TGTGCCAGCAGTGATCAGCCTCCCAAACGACAGTCAAACATTCAGTACTTC.

The chain recombines TRBV29-1 with TRBJ1-1; tentatively, D is TRBD1 (5 bases). Trimming left V 5 bases short and J 3 bases short, with 31 bases between. CDR1 is SQVTM, CDR2 ANQGSEA, per germline. The CDR3 consists of 19 residues. CDR3 in amino acids: CSVSRTLSPGRSEDTEAFF. CDR3 DNA sequence: TGCAGCGTTTCTCGGACCCTTTCCCCAGGGAGGAGCGAGGACACTGAAGCTTTCTTT.

The chain couples TRBV18 to TRBJ2-5; possible D gene TRBD1, 5 bases. The closer fit of TRBJ2-7 to the DNA end suggests the J call may be wrong. The germline CDR1 and CDR2 sequences are KGHSH and LQKENI. CDR3 size: 14 residues. The CDR3 sequence: CASSPSRASYEQYF. DNA of the CDR3: TGTGCCAGCTCACCAAGCAGGGCCTCCTACGAGCAGTACTTC.

The CDR3 here is CASSLSTGSTGELFF. The CDR3 coding sequence is TGTGCCAGCAGCTTATCGACAGGGAGTACCGGGGAGCTGTTTTTT. The rearrangement links TRBV7-7 to TRBJ2-2; 7 bases fit TRBD1. Germline CDR1 SSHAT, CDR2 FNYEAQ (reference sequence). Trimming at V came to 2 bases and at J to 5 bases, leaving 5 bases not matched to a gene. The CDR3 is 15 residues long.

V and J are TRBV11-1 and TRBJ2-1, with 7 bases matching TRBD1. Germline loops: CDR1 SGHAT, CDR2 FQDESV (reference sequence). With V trimmed by 0 bases and J by 8 bases, 7 bases remained unmatched. This CDR3 has 15 residues. The CDR3 region has the DNA TGTGCCAGCAGCTTAGCAGGGGGCCCCGGCGATGAGCAGTTCTTC. Translating gives CASSLAGGPGDEQFF.

The chain joins TRBV28 to TRBJ1-2, with no clear D. The CDR3 loop spans 14 amino acids. Germline loops: CDR1 MDHEN, CDR2 SYDVKM. V lost 6 bases to trimming and J lost 5 bases, with 16 bases between them. The CDR3 nucleotides are TGTGCCAGCAGCATTTCAGGTAGATCTTATGGCTACACCTTC. This codes for CASSISGRSYGYTF.

The rearrangement joins TRBV2 to TRBJ1-3; D perhaps matches TRBD1 (6 bases). V was cut by 1 base and J by 4 bases, with 11 bases left in between. This CDR3 is 15 amino acids long. The germline V gene has CDR1 SNHLY and CDR2 FYNNEI. The CDR3 DNA is TGTGCCAGCAGTGAAGGGACAGTATACGGAAACACCATATATTTT. As protein: CASSEGTVYGNTIYF.

The chain carries TRBV6-1 and TRBJ2-7; 9 positions match TRBD1. Germline assignment: CDR1 MNHNS and CDR2 SASEGT. Unmatched junction bases numbered 6, after V lost 6 bases and J lost 6 bases. The CDR3 is made up of 13 amino acids. Written as DNA, the CDR3 is TGTGCCAGCAGCCGGGACAGGGTCCTCGAGCAGTACTTC. It codes for CASSRDRVLEQYF.

The chain links TRBV9 to TRBJ1-2; maybe TRBD1 (5 bases). This CDR3 is 17 amino acids long. V dropped 0 bases and J dropped 0 bases, with 15 bases sitting between them. CDR1 is SGDLS, CDR2 YYNGEE, per germline. The CDR3 DNA reads as TGTGCCAGCAGCGTAGGTCCAGGAGGGGAATCTAACTATGGCTACACCTTC. Its translation: CASSVGPGGESNYGYTF. Combining the CDR3 with reference TRBV9 and TRBJ1-2 gives the whole variable domain DSGVTQTPKHLITATGQRVTLRCSPRSGDLSVYWYQQSLDQGLQFLIQYYNGEERAKGNILERFSAQQFPDLHSELNLSSLELGDSALYFCASSVGPGGESNYGYTFGSGTRLTVV.

The CDR3 loop is CASSQSGRIFGGENADTIYF. The DNA for the CDR3 is TGCGCCAGCAGTCAATCGGGTAGGATTTTTGGGGGCGAAAACGCGGACACCATATATTTT. The chain recombines TRBV23-1 with TRBJ1-3; weak D call: TRBD1 (6 bases). TRBV23-1 has ORF status, its function being uncertain. V lost 0 bases, J lost 8 bases, and 29 bases lay in between. CDR3 length equals 20 residues.

This clone showed up just a few times. CDR3 coding DNA: TGCGCCAGCAGGGACCAAGAGACCCAGTACTTC. Translating it yields CASRDQETQYF. V and J are TRBV5-1 and TRBJ2-5, with D unresolved. The germline CDR1 and CDR2 sequences are SGHRS and YFSETQ. The CDR3 is 11 residues long. V lost 5 bases and J lost 0, with 2 bases in between.

This chain uses TRBV7-2 with TRBJ2-2; 7 bases align to TRBD1. The CDR3 consists of 18 residues. The germline CDR1 and CDR2 sequences are SGHTA and FQGNSA. V lost 5 bases and J lost 6; bases outside the gene matches: 18. The CDR3 DNA follows: TGTGCCAGCAGCCCTAGGGTGGTAGGCCAGGGGGTTCCCGGGGAGCTGTTTTTT. As protein: CASSPRVVGQGVPGELFF.

The chain recombines TRBV28 with TRBJ1-2; D gene ambiguous. Trimming cost V 3 bases and J 2 bases, with 7 bases left between them. Germline assignment: CDR1 MDHEN and CDR2 SYDVKM. This CDR3 spans 13 amino acids. CDR3 region: CASSLIRNYGYTF. CDR3 DNA sequence: TGTGCCAGCAGTTTGATAAGGAACTATGGCTACACCTTC.